The 25 T cell receptor beta chains listed next were all sequenced from one sample in a study of shared T cell receptors in the human thymus. TCRdb's table, derived via immunoSEQ multiplex PCR, lists solely in-frame clones and lacks some. The table shows under 450,000 clones, with over 90% occurring only once. The specimen sequenced was thymocytes. These receptors were obtained from a human donor.

The chain is built from TRBV4-2 and TRBJ1-1; tentative D call: TRBD1 (6 bases). The germline V gene has CDR1 LGHNA and CDR2 YNFKEQ. The CDR3 has 17 residues. V was shortened by 0 bases and J by 6 bases, with 20 bases between the two germline ends. This CDR3 reads CASSQDRRTGMVSEAFF. CDR3 coding DNA: TGTGCCAGCAGCCAAGATAGGAGAACAGGGATGGTCTCTGAAGCTTTCTTT.

The chain joins TRBV7-2 to TRBJ2-3, with 7 positions matching TRBD2. CDR1 SGHTA and CDR2 FQGNSA come from the germline V gene. The CDR3 covers 13 residues. J gave up 9 bases and V 5 bases, and 8 bases lay outside the gene matches. The CDR3: CASSTSAAGTQYF. Here the CDR3 DNA reads TGTGCCAGCAGCACCTCAGCAGCGGGAACGCAGTATTTT.

The chain links TRBV5-1 to TRBJ1-4; D is unclear. The CDR3 contains 15 residues. V was cut by 1 base and J by 8 bases, with 15 bases left in between. Germline-derived CDR1 and CDR2 are SGHRS and YFSETQ. This chain's CDR3 is CASSLFKGGIEKLFF. The CDR3 coding sequence is TGCGCCAGCAGCTTGTTTAAGGGAGGGATCGAAAAACTGTTTTTT.

The J gene is TRBJ2-5, the V gene TRBV6-6, with 11 bases lining up with TRBD2. Germline CDR1 is MNHNY and CDR2 is SVGAGI (reference sequence). J was trimmed by 4 bases and V by 2 bases; bases with no gene match: 6. The CDR3 has 16 residues. The CDR3 is CASSYPLAGESETQYF. The CDR3 nucleotides are TGTGCCAGCAGTTACCCACTAGCGGGAGAGTCAGAGACCCAGTACTTC.

The rearrangement joins TRBV15 to TRBJ1-2, with TRBD1 matching 10 bases. The CDR3 is made up of 17 amino acids. Per germline, CDR1 LNHNV and CDR2 YYDKDF (reference sequence). The V and J ends lost 0 bases and 1 base, in that order; junction bases with no gene match: 5. Written as DNA, the CDR3 is TGTGCCACCAGCAGAGATCTAAGGACAGGGGGTAACTATGGCTACACCTTC. Encoded protein: CATSRDLRTGGNYGYTF.

This clone appeared once. The chain recombines TRBV19 with TRBJ1-2; D uncertain. V lost 7 bases and J lost 6, with 6 bases in between. CDR3 length: 10 amino acids. Germline V CDR1 and CDR2: LNHDA, SQIVND (reference sequence). This chain's CDR3 is CASNEDGYTF. Written as DNA, the CDR3 is TGTGCCAGTAATGAGGATGGCTACACCTTC.

The rearrangement links TRBV2 to TRBJ1-4; TRBD1 aligns across 7 bases. Germline CDR1 is SNHLY and CDR2 is FYNNEI. This CDR3 spans 14 amino acids. J gave up 4 bases and V 5 bases, and 4 bases lay outside the gene matches. CDR3: CASSPGTVNEKLFF. The DNA of the CDR3 is TGTGCCAGCAGTCCCGGGACAGTTAATGAAAAACTGTTTTTT.

The chain employs TRBV7-9 and TRBJ2-3, with TRBD2 matching over 11 bases. Unmatched junction bases numbered 5, after V lost 6 bases and J lost 0 bases. The CDR3 totals 16 residues. Germline V CDR1 and CDR2: SEHNR, FQNEAQ (reference sequence). This CDR3 reads CASSPGLAGSTDTQYF. In nucleotides, the CDR3 is TGTGCCAGCAGTCCCGGACTAGCGGGTAGCACAGATACGCAGTATTTT. Based on the CDR3 plus reference TRBV7-9 and TRBJ2-3, the full variable domain is DTGVSQNPRHKITKRGQNVTFRCDPISEHNRLYWYRQTLGQGPEFLTYFQNEAQLEKSRLLSDRFSAERPKGSFSTLEIQRTEQGDSAMYLCASSPGLAGSTDTQYFGPGTRLTVL.

The chain employs TRBV28 and TRBJ2-3; no firm D call. Germline CDR1 is MDHEN and CDR2 is SYDVKM. The V gene lost 6 bases and the J gene lost 2 bases, with 9 bases spanning the gap. The CDR3 spans 13 residues. CDR3 residues: CASSFLHTDTQYF. The CDR3 DNA reads TGTGCCAGCAGCTTTCTCCACACAGATACGCAGTATTTT.

The chain links TRBV28 to TRBJ2-5; D not resolved. Trimming left V 7 bases short and J 5 bases short, with 11 bases between. From germline, CDR1 is MDHEN and CDR2 SYDVKM. This CDR3 region has 12 residues. The CDR3 DNA is TGTGCCAGCAACACCTCTGGGGAGACCCAGTACTTC. Residues: CASNTSGETQYF. Full variable domain (outside the CDR3, taken from reference TRBV28 and TRBJ2-5): DVKVTQSSRYLVKRTGEKVFLECVQDMDHENMFWYRQDPGLGLRLIYFSYDVKMKEKGDIPEGYSVSREKKERFSLILESASTNQTSMYLCASNTSGETQYFGPGTRLLVL.

The V call is TRBV7-3, the J call TRBJ1-2, with D maybe TRBD1 (5 bases). Germline V gene lookup returns CDR1 SGHTA and CDR2 FQGTGA. The CDR3 length is 15 residues. V shed 10 bases and J shed 0 bases, with 18 bases lying between them. DNA for the CDR3: TGTGCCATCGGGACGGAGAACTTGTCTAACTATGGCTACACCTTC. Its translation is CAIGTENLSNYGYTF.

The chain recombines TRBV27 with TRBJ2-3; D may correspond to TRBD1 or TRBD2 (5 bases each). The CDR3 runs 17 residues. Per the germline V gene, CDR1 is MNHEY and CDR2 is SMNVEV (reference sequence). V was shortened by 5 bases and J by 3 bases, with 21 bases between the two germline ends. The CDR3 DNA follows: TGTGCCAGCAGTCCCCACCGGGGCCGGCCGGGGACAGATACGCAGTATTTT. Protein product: CASSPHRGRPGTDTQYF.

The CDR3 region has the DNA TGCGCCAGCCGTGTGGGACAGGGCCCACCACCCCTCCACTTT. Residues: CASRVGQGPPPLHF. The chain recombines TRBV5-1 with TRBJ1-6; TRBD1 agrees at 9 bases. V was clipped by 7 bases and J by 11 bases; unmatched bases: 10. Germline CDR1 and CDR2: SGHRS and YFSETQ. The CDR3 runs to 14 residues.

Here the CDR3 DNA reads TGTGCCAGCCAAACCAGACGGGAGAGCTCCTACGAGCAGTACTTC. Its translation: CASQTRRESSYEQYF. The V and J genes are TRBV6-5 and TRBJ2-7; a weak D match, TRBD2 (6 bases). The V end was cut by 8 bases, the J end by 0 bases, with 17 bases between. The length of the CDR3 is 15 residues. From germline, CDR1 is MNHEY and CDR2 SVGAGI.

The rearrangement links TRBV20-1 to TRBJ2-1, with D possibly called TRBD1 or TRBD2 (5 bases each). Trimming removed 1 base from V and 15 bases from J, with 10 bases in between. CDR1 DFQATT and CDR2 SNEGSKA come from the germline V gene (reference sequence). The CDR3 consists of 10 residues. CDR3 sequence (DNA): TGCAGTGCTAGAGGGACCGGGGCGTTCTTC. Translation gives CSARGTGAFF.

CDR3 in DNA: TGCGCCAGCAGCCAAGATCTACAGCGCCTGACTTCCTACGAGCAGTACTTC. Amino acid sequence: CASSQDLQRLTSYEQYF. The chain employs TRBV4-1 and TRBJ2-5; no clear D gene. The J call may be mistaken, given a closer DNA end match to TRBJ2-7. The CDR3 extends over 17 amino acids. The V gene's germline CDR1 is MGHRA and CDR2 YSYEKL.

The chain employs TRBV5-6 and TRBJ2-6, with TRBD1 matching 8 bases. The junction had 7 bases not matched to a gene; V was cut back by 4 bases and J by 7 bases. The CDR3 is 15 residues long. Germline V gene lookup returns CDR1 SGHDT and CDR2 YYEEEE. The CDR3 DNA reads as TGTGCCAGCAGCGCCGACAGGGGTTCAGCCAACGTCCTGACTTTC. Translated, it gives CASSADRGSANVLTF. Variable domain in full (rest from reference TRBV5-6 and TRBJ2-6): DAGVTQSPTHLIKTRGQQVTLRCSPKSGHDTVSWYQQALGQGPQFIFQYYEEEERQRGNFPDRFSGHQFPNYSSELNVNALLLGDSALYLCASSADRGSANVLTFGAGSRLTVL.

The chain combines TRBV5-6 with TRBJ2-5, with D possibly being TRBD1 (6 bases). Trimming stripped 4 bases from V and 2 bases from J, with 9 bases between. From germline, CDR1 is SGHDT and CDR2 YYEEEE. The CDR3 runs to 13 residues. CDR3 protein: CASSQDSQETQYF. CDR3 in DNA: TGTGCCAGCAGCCAGGACAGTCAAGAGACCCAGTACTTC.

The gene calls are TRBV27 and TRBJ2-3; 10 nucleotides align to TRBD2. CDR1 and CDR2 (germline): MNHEY, SMNVEV (reference sequence). The CDR3 spans 15 residues. V dropped 2 bases and J dropped 1; count of bases not matched to a gene: 0. This CDR3 reads CASSLGTSGTDTQYF. CDR3 DNA sequence: TGTGCCAGCAGTTTAGGGACTAGCGGCACAGATACGCAGTATTTT.

The rearrangement links TRBV7-9 to TRBJ2-7, with D perhaps matching TRBD1 (7 bases). The V gene's germline CDR1 is SEHNR and CDR2 FQNEAQ (reference sequence). The CDR3 loop spans 14 amino acids. V was pared by 5 bases and J by 5 bases, with 16 bases between. DNA for the CDR3: TGTGCCAGCAGCCTGGACAGGTGGAGGGACGAGCAGTACTTC. It encodes CASSLDRWRDEQYF.

This CDR3 is CASSLGGQSTDTQYF. CDR3 DNA: TGTGCCAGCAGTTTAGGTGGGCAAAGCACAGATACGCAGTATTTT. The V and J genes are TRBV27 and TRBJ2-3, with D hard to call. Trimming left V 2 bases short and J 0 bases short, with 9 bases between. Germline V CDR1 and CDR2: MNHEY, SMNVEV (reference sequence). This CDR3 has 15 residues.

This chain joins TRBV23-1 and TRBJ2-5; 10 nucleotides align to TRBD1. TRBV23-1 is known as an ORF, though its function is uncertain. After removal of 8 bases from V and 5 bases from J, the junction contained 5 bases not matched to a gene. This CDR3 is built from 13 residues. As DNA, the CDR3 is TGCGCCAGCGCGACAGGGGGCTGGGAGACCCAGTACTTC. It is translated as CASATGGWETQYF.

V and J are TRBV28 and TRBJ2-4; TRBD1 aligns across 8 bases. The CDR3 totals 14 residues. Germline CDR1 is MDHEN and CDR2 is SYDVKM. The V and J ends lost 2 bases and 4 bases, in that order; junction bases with no gene match: 1. CDR3 sequence (DNA): TGTGCCAGCAGTTTAGGACAGGGAAAAAACATTCAGTACTTC. It codes for CASSLGQGKNIQYF. Full variable domain (outside the CDR3, taken from reference TRBV28 and TRBJ2-4): DVKVTQSSRYLVKRTGEKVFLECVQDMDHENMFWYRQDPGLGLRLIYFSYDVKMKEKGDIPEGYSVSREKKERFSLILESASTNQTSMYLCASSLGQGKNIQYFGAGTRLSVL.

J is TRBJ2-1 and V is TRBV1; whether TRBD2, the table's D call, matches the DNA was not checked. TRBV1 is designated a pseudogene. The CDR3 is 21 amino acids. This CDR3 reads CTSSHPRGLAGGMSSYNEQFF. In DNA form, the CDR3 reads TGCACCAGCAGCCATCCAAGGGGACTAGCGGGAGGGATGAGCTCCTACAATGAGCAGTTCTTC.

J is TRBJ2-1 and V is TRBV10-3, with TRBD2 matching 9 bases. CDR1 is ENHRY, CDR2 SYGVKD, per germline. This CDR3 is 15 amino acids long. The V gene end was trimmed by 4 bases and the J gene end by 4 bases; junction bases not matched to a gene: 5. The DNA of the CDR3 is TGTGCCATCAGTGTCGTGACTAGCGGTTACAATGAGCAGTTCTTC. Residues: CAISVVTSGYNEQFF.